This paragraph covers one T cell receptor (beta chain) sequence. TCRdb keeps only in-frame clones here, not all; method: immunoSEQ multiplex PCR. This table holds 55,000 to 80,000 clones, about 96% found once. This sample stems from a study of brain T cells in children with intractable seizures. Sequencing was limited to surgery cases with top T cell transcript signatures in brain tissue. The material sequenced was peripheral blood, taken at surgery. This clonotype originated in a boy in the first two years of life with focal cortical dysplasia and intractable seizures.

As DNA, the CDR3 is TGTGCCAGCAGCGTTGTGCCTCTAGCGGGAGAGACCCAGTACTTC. Protein product: CASSVVPLAGETQYF. The chain uses TRBV9 and TRBJ2-5; 8 bases align to TRBD2. Germline loops: CDR1 SGDLS, CDR2 YYNGEE. CDR3 length: 15 residues. J gave up 4 bases and V 2 bases, and 7 bases lay outside the gene matches.